A single sample is the source of the 28 T cell receptor beta chains below, sequenced in a study of radiotherapy plus CTLA-4 blockade in lung cancer. Repertoires were generated with immunoSEQ multiplex PCR, while TCRdb's copy carries only in-frame clones and drops some. Of 2,700 or so clones listed, around 81% are singletons. The sample here was tumor tissue, taken from a patient treated with radiotherapy plus ipilimumab. These receptors were collected from a human donor with non-small cell lung cancer that progressed on radiotherapy plus ipilimumab.

This chain joins TRBV5-1 and TRBJ2-3; D possibly uses TRBD1 or TRBD2 (5 bases each). Germline CDR1 reads SGHRS; CDR2 reads YFSETQ. The CDR3 sequence is 16 residues long. V shed 0 bases and J shed 0 bases, with 11 bases lying between them. The CDR3 loop reads CASSLGRGPSTDTQYF. DNA for the CDR3: TGCGCCAGCAGCTTGGGACGGGGACCTAGCACAGATACGCAGTATTTT.

The V call is TRBV7-6, the J call TRBJ2-7; 13 bases are a match to TRBD2. After removal of 6 bases from V and 1 base from J, the junction contained 9 bases not matched to a gene. CDR1 is SGHVS and CDR2 is FNYEAQ in the germline V gene. The CDR3 runs to 17 residues. The CDR3 sequence: CASSFTSGRALSYEQYF. As DNA, the CDR3 is TGTGCCAGCAGTTTCACTAGCGGGAGGGCCTTGTCCTACGAGCAGTACTTC.

V gene TRBV7-8 combines with J gene TRBJ1-6, with D unresolved. V lost 3 bases, J lost 10 bases, and 7 bases lay in between. Germline lookup yields CDR1 SGHVS and CDR2 FQNEAQ. This CDR3 contains 12 residues. CDR3 protein: CASSFPGSPLHF. DNA for the CDR3: TGTGCCAGCAGCTTTCCGGGCTCACCCCTCCACTTT.

The chain is built from TRBV29-1 and TRBJ2-3; 11 bases match TRBD1. The CDR3 has 14 residues. Germline values: CDR1 SQVTM, CDR2 ANQGSEA. V gave up 5 bases and J gave up 4 bases; unmatched junction bases: 5. In nucleotides, the CDR3 is TGCAGCGTTAGGGGGACAGGGGGAGCAGATACGCAGTATTTT. Its translation: CSVRGTGGADTQYF.

The V and J genes are TRBV18 and TRBJ2-3; 7 positions match TRBD1. This CDR3 contains 15 residues. V was pared by 8 bases and J by 8 bases, with 16 bases of the junction left unmatched. Germline V gene data show CDR1 as KGHSH and CDR2 as LQKENI. CDR3 region: CASERNTGELGTQYF. The CDR3 DNA reads TGTGCCAGCGAACGTAATACAGGGGAATTAGGTACGCAGTATTTT.

This clone was counted only a few times. The chain is built from TRBV5-4 and TRBJ1-4; TRBD1 matches at 8 bases. The germline V gene has CDR1 SGHNT and CDR2 YYREEE (reference sequence). This CDR3 contains 13 residues. V was pared by 4 bases and J by 8 bases, with 4 bases of the junction left unmatched. The CDR3 region is CASSNRGEEKLFF. The CDR3 coding sequence is TGTGCCAGCAGCAACAGGGGGGAAGAAAAACTGTTTTTT.

The chain carries TRBV6-5 and TRBJ2-7; the D gene is possibly TRBD2 (7 bases). This CDR3 has 12 residues. Germline V gene sequence: CDR1 MNHEY, CDR2 SVGAGI. The V and J ends lost 8 bases and 6 bases respectively, with 14 bases between them. The CDR3 nucleotides read TGTGCCAGCGGGGAAGGGGGGGGCGAGCAGTACTTC. It codes for CASGEGGGEQYF.

This rearrangement joins TRBV13 to TRBJ1-1; 7 nucleotides align to TRBD1. The CDR3 has 12 amino acids. Germline V lookup: CDR1 PRHDT, CDR2 FYEKMQ (reference sequence). V shed 7 bases, J shed 11 bases, and the junction held 10 bases outside the gene matches. The CDR3 loop is CASKGGGVRAFF. The DNA for the CDR3 is TGTGCCAGCAAAGGAGGGGGCGTGAGGGCTTTCTTT.

The chain couples TRBV19 to TRBJ2-2; D gene unclear. The V gene lost 8 bases and the J gene lost 0 bases, with 7 bases spanning the gap. Germline V gene sequence: CDR1 LNHDA, CDR2 SQIVND (reference sequence). The CDR3 consists of 13 residues. In DNA, the CDR3 is TGTGCCAGTGCTGACGCGAACACCGGGGAGCTGTTTTTT. Translating it yields CASADANTGELFF.

The chain uses TRBV4-3 and TRBJ1-3; D may be TRBD1 (6 bases). The CDR3 is 15 amino acids. Trimming left V 0 bases short and J 7 bases short, with 13 bases between. Germline CDR1 reads LGHNA; CDR2 reads YSLEER. CDR3 nucleotides: TGCGCCAGCAGCCAAGAGGGGGGGGCCTGGAACACCATATATTTT. Translated: CASSQEGGAWNTIYF.

DNA for the CDR3: TGTGCCAGCAGCGTAGACCAGTACCAAGAGACCCAGTACTTC. Its translation: CASSVDQYQETQYF. This chain connects TRBV9 to TRBJ2-5; D call uncertain. The CDR3 is made up of 14 amino acids. Between the trimmed V and J ends, which lost 0 bases and 0 bases, there was a span of 6 bases. Germline V CDR1 and CDR2: SGDLS, YYNGEE.

V usage is TRBV9 and J usage is TRBJ1-2; D is uncertain. Germline loops: CDR1 SGDLS, CDR2 YYNGEE. This CDR3 has 12 amino acids. Deletions cut 0 bases from V and 9 bases from J, with 9 bases between. The CDR3 coding sequence is TGTGCCAGCAGCGTAGGGCTGGCAAGCTACACCTTC. This sequence encodes CASSVGLASYTF.

This clone was detected a few times. The rearrangement joins TRBV7-9 to TRBJ1-2; no clear D. There are 15 residues in the CDR3. Trimming left V 5 bases short and J 0 bases short, with 13 bases between. In germline, CDR1 is SEHNR, CDR2 FQNEAQ (reference sequence). The chain's CDR3 is CASSLGRGANYGYTF. CDR3 DNA: TGTGCCAGCAGCCTCGGGAGAGGAGCTAACTATGGCTACACCTTC.

The J gene is TRBJ1-1, the V gene TRBV11-1; 9 bases are shared with TRBD1. The J segment lost 0 bases and the V segment lost 5 bases, leaving 4 bases of the junction unmatched. The CDR3 covers 15 residues. Germline V gives CDR1 SGHAT, CDR2 FQDESV (reference sequence). The CDR3 nucleotides read TGTGCCAGCAGCGGGGGACAGGGAATGAACACTGAAGCTTTCTTT. Protein sequence: CASSGGQGMNTEAFF.

The chain recombines TRBV7-4 with TRBJ2-7; TRBD1 matches at 7 bases. Trimming took 3 bases from V and 8 from J; bases not matched to a gene: 4. CDR3 size: 12 residues. CDR1 SGHVT and CDR2 SQSDAQ come from the germline V gene. The CDR3 nucleotides are TGTGCCAGCAGCTTCCCGACAGGGAAGCAGTACTTC. Amino acid sequence: CASSFPTGKQYF.

The rearrangement joins TRBV28 to TRBJ2-7; TRBD1 aligns across 7 bases. Trimming cost V 5 bases and J 5 bases; bases outside gene matches: 15. The CDR3 spans 16 residues. In germline, CDR1 is MDHEN, CDR2 SYDVKM. The CDR3 protein is CASSPPLRQGLHEQYF. Written as DNA, the CDR3 is TGTGCCAGCAGTCCCCCTTTGAGACAGGGTCTCCACGAGCAGTACTTC.

Relative to its sample, this clone is hyperexpanded. The chain uses TRBV21-1 and TRBJ2-1; the table's D call, TRBD2, has no DNA check behind it. TRBV21-1 constitutes a pseudogene. This CDR3 has 12 amino acids. CDR3 nucleotide sequence: TGTGCCAGCGAGCGTCGACTGGATGAGCAGTTCTTC. Its translation: CASERRLDEQFF.

This clone has only a few counts. The CDR3: CASSPHHPGRNTEAFF. The CDR3 bases are TGTGCCAGCAGCCCCCACCACCCGGGAAGAAACACTGAAGCTTTCTTT. The rearrangement uses TRBV7-8 and TRBJ1-1; no definite D call. Germline assignment: CDR1 SGHVS and CDR2 FQNEAQ. The CDR3 has 16 amino acids. The ends were cut back, 5 bases at V and 2 bases at J, with 18 bases in the middle.

V gene TRBV2 combines with J gene TRBJ2-5, with D unresolved. The CDR3 loop spans 13 amino acids. Trimming pared 4 bases from V and 2 bases from J, leaving 8 bases between. The V gene's germline CDR1 is SNHLY and CDR2 FYNNEI. The CDR3 loop reads CASSVLIQETQYF. Written as DNA, the CDR3 is TGTGCCAGCAGTGTTTTGATACAAGAGACCCAGTACTTC.

The chain recombines TRBV2 with TRBJ2-5; unclear D gene. The CDR3 is made up of 13 amino acids. Looked up from germline, CDR1 is SNHLY and CDR2 is FYNNEI. Trimming pared 1 base from V and 2 bases from J, leaving 5 bases between. The CDR3 DNA follows: TGTGCCAGCAGTGAAGTACTACAAGAGACCCAGTACTTC. Its translation: CASSEVLQETQYF.

The chain employs TRBV5-1 and TRBJ1-1, with D possibly matching TRBD1 (5 bases). CDR1 and CDR2 from the germline V gene are SGHRS and YFSETQ. This CDR3 has 14 residues. V was pared by 3 bases and J by 5 bases, with 14 bases between. CDR3 in DNA: TGCGCCAGCAGCTCCGGATTACAGGAAACTGAAGCTTTCTTT. Residues: CASSSGLQETEAFF.

CDR3 coding DNA: TGTGCCAGCAGTCCCACTGGTCTTCGTGCCTATGGCTACACCTTC. Its protein is CASSPTGLRAYGYTF. This rearrangement joins TRBV6-1 to TRBJ1-2; D not resolved. This CDR3 region has 15 residues. Trimming stripped 5 bases from V and 4 bases from J, with 17 bases between. CDR1 and CDR2 (germline): MNHNS, SASEGT.

The genes are TRBV2 and TRBJ2-5, with 8 bases identical to TRBD2. Per the germline V gene, CDR1 is SNHLY and CDR2 is FYNNEI. The CDR3 has 16 amino acids. The ends lost 1 base at V and 4 bases at J; junction bases unmatched: 8. The CDR3 loop reads CASSEVGSGEGETQYF. CDR3 nucleotide sequence: TGTGCCAGCAGTGAAGTTGGTAGCGGGGAGGGAGAGACCCAGTACTTC.

V gene TRBV30 combines with J gene TRBJ1-1; TRBD1 might be the D (5 bases). V shed 1 base and J shed 0 bases, with 12 bases lying between them. This CDR3 has 15 residues. Per the germline V gene, CDR1 is GTSNPN and CDR2 is SVGIG (reference sequence). CDR3 coding DNA: TGTGCCTGGAGTGCCCTCAGGGAAGTGAACACTGAAGCTTTCTTT. This encodes CAWSALREVNTEAFF.

This chain uses TRBV28 with TRBJ2-1; D is perhaps TRBD1 or TRBD2 (5 bases each). V gave up 3 bases and J gave up 5 bases, with 11 bases separating them. CDR3 length: 14 residues. Germline lookup yields CDR1 MDHEN and CDR2 SYDVKM. This CDR3 reads CASSFWDGHNEQFF. CDR3 DNA sequence: TGTGCCAGCAGTTTTTGGGACGGGCACAATGAGCAGTTCTTC.

The J gene is TRBJ2-1, the V gene TRBV29-1, with 9 bases identical to TRBD2. The CDR3 consists of 15 residues. Germline V CDR1 and CDR2: SQVTM, ANQGSEA. Here the CDR3 DNA reads TGCGGCGCTGTGCTAGCGGGATCGGTTGGGGTTGAGCAGTTCTTC. Residues: CGAVLAGSVGVEQFF.

The chain couples TRBV5-1 to TRBJ2-1; TRBD1 matches at 8 bases. Germline V gene data show CDR1 as SGHRS and CDR2 as YFSETQ. Trimming took 2 bases from V and 6 from J; bases not matched to a gene: 10. This CDR3 has 16 amino acids. CDR3 nucleotides: TGCGCCAGCAGCTTCTTTTTCGGACAGGGATTCAATGAGCAGTTCTTC. Protein: CASSFFFGQGFNEQFF.

The chain employs TRBV27 and TRBJ2-1; D remains ambiguous. The CDR3 runs 14 residues. In germline, CDR1 is MNHEY, CDR2 SMNVEV (reference sequence). V was shortened by 6 bases and J by 5 bases, with 14 bases between the two germline ends. The CDR3 sequence: CASSPGVTNNEQFF. The CDR3 nucleotides are TGTGCCAGCAGCCCAGGCGTTACGAACAATGAGCAGTTCTTC.